A selection of T cell receptor beta chains follows, all from one sample in a study of T cells in Graves' hyperthyroidism and ophthalmopathy. One entry per CDR3 protein results from TCRdb running MiXCR on the multiplex PCR reads. Among under 550,000 distinct CDR3 sequences listed, just under 20% were seen once. Sequencing was done on a sample of blood. The source of these receptors is a man in his forties with Graves' ophthalmopathy. Each CDR3 is given with its conserved first and last residue.

TRBV27	TRBJ2-5	CASSRLSFQETQYF
TRBV7-8	TRBJ2-1	CASSFRDRNEQFF
TRBV6-1	TRBJ2-2	CASSRDMEGTGELFF
TRBV28	TRBJ2-7	CASTLGQAYEQYF
TRBV20-1	TRBJ2-3	CSAKGVRRAATDTQYF
TRBV14	TRBJ2-1	CASSQRRSGRYEQFF
TRBV20-1	TRBJ2-3	CGTGGGSTDTQYF
TRBV6-2/TRBV6-3	TRBJ2-1	CALRGPYNEQFF
TRBV24-1	TRBJ2-1	CATRAAWNEQFF
TRBV19	TRBJ1-1	CASSQTWGAEAFF
TRBV6-1	TRBJ1-1	CASSTLLDGWGNTEAFF
TRBV30	TRBJ2-3	CACTARDRGQYF
TRBV20-1	TRBJ2-6	CSAKSETGGLAGANVLTF
TRBV28	TRBJ2-7	CASSFPDRFYEQYF
TRBV24-1	TRBJ2-6	CATSDPVKSSGANVLTF
TRBV5-6	TRBJ2-1	CASSQDGLAGGYNEQFF
TRBV28	TRBJ1-2	CASSPGQPYGYTF
TRBV20-1	TRBJ2-7	CSASRATYEQYF
TRBV19	TRBJ1-5	CASTSWAGSNQPQHF
TRBV11-2	TRBJ2-7	CASSLAGLAVEQYF
TRBV30	TRBJ1-6	CAWSQGPYNSPLHF
TRBV5-5	TRBJ2-5	CASTFRVVDSQGETQYF
TRBV28	TRBJ2-1	CASSAITGGYNEQFF
TRBV3-1	TRBJ1-1	CASSQSSAAFF
TRBV12-5	TRBJ2-2	CASATDGFTGELFF
TRBV12-3/TRBV12-4	TRBJ1-5	CASSLRGQLNQPQHF
TRBV20-1	TRBJ2-4	CSASKGVRQRENIQYF
TRBV5-1	TRBJ1-5	CASSPTAGGPQHF
TRBV6-1	TRBJ1-5	CASTRDRGSNQPQHF
TRBV5-1	TRBJ2-7	CASSLGELAGVYEQYF
TRBV29-1	TRBJ1-5	CSFARGSNQPQHF
TRBV11-3	TRBJ2-6	CASSDSNSGANVLTF
TRBV12-3/TRBV12-4	TRBJ1-2	CASSSPRGYTF
TRBV27	TRBJ2-1	CASSLSDRRGQFF
TRBV5-1	TRBJ2-2	CASSLKTGELFF
TRBV12-3/TRBV12-4	TRBJ1-2	CASTQGQFNYGYTF